The next 26 T cell receptor beta chains were all read from a single sample in a study of neurological immune-mediated disorders. Time point here: longitudinal time-point 2. TCRdb analysed the 5' RACE reads with MiXCR anew, one entry per CDR3 protein. The table has 55,000 to 65,000 distinct CDR3 sequences, roughly 9.8% seen once. The material sequenced was PBMCs. The receptors were sampled from a man aged 25 to 40 in good health.

This clonotype was counted a few times. The V and J genes are TRBV10-3 and TRBJ1-5; D is undetermined. Trimming stripped 10 bases from V and 3 bases from J, with 10 bases between. From germline, CDR1 is ENHRY and CDR2 SYGVKD. CDR3 length: 12 amino acids. Here the CDR3 DNA reads TGTGCCACAAGGGAAACCAATCAGCCCCAGCATTTT. The encoded protein is CATRETNQPQHF.

This clonotype was counted only a few times. This chain uses TRBV5-6 with TRBJ2-2; 9 bases fit TRBD1. Looked up from germline, CDR1 is SGHDT and CDR2 is YYEEEE. CDR3 length: 15 amino acids. V lost 4 bases and J lost 5; bases outside the gene matches: 6. As DNA, the CDR3 is TGTGCCAGCAGCCCGGGACAGGGATTTACCGGGGAGCTGTTTTTT. Encoded protein: CASSPGQGFTGELFF.

The rearrangement uses TRBV11-2 and TRBJ2-1; possibly TRBD2 for D (5 bases). Looked up from germline, CDR1 is SGHAT and CDR2 is FQNNGV. The CDR3 length is 13 residues. The V end lost 8 bases, the J end lost 2 bases, and 10 bases lay between the germline ends. The DNA of the CDR3 is TGTGCCAGCCAAAACGGGGCCTACAATGAGCAGTTCTTC. The encoded protein is CASQNGAYNEQFF.

This clonotype was picked up many times. The V and J genes are TRBV7-2 and TRBJ1-4, with a tentative D call TRBD1 (5 bases). The CDR3 loop spans 15 amino acids. CDR1 and CDR2 from the germline V gene are SGHTA and FQGNSA. Trimming removed 5 bases at V and 0 bases at J, with 10 bases between. The chain's CDR3 is CASSRRDSTNEKLFF. The CDR3, as DNA: TGTGCCAGCAGCCGCAGGGACTCAACTAATGAAAAACTGTTTTTT.

This clonotype was seen repeatedly, ten times or more. The chain is built from TRBV4-2 and TRBJ2-5; TRBD2 matches at 7 bases. Per germline, CDR1 LGHNA and CDR2 YNFKEQ. The V segment lost 1 base and the J segment 4 bases; nucleotides outside the gene matches: 6. CDR3 length: 15 residues. CDR3 DNA sequence: TGTGCCAGCAGCCAAGCCGGGCCTAGCGGAGAGACCCAGTACTTC. Residues: CASSQAGPSGETQYF.

This clonotype came up a few times. This chain joins TRBV18 and TRBJ2-7; 7 positions match TRBD1. V lost 5 bases, J lost 0 bases, and 4 bases stayed unmatched. Germline V gene lookup returns CDR1 KGHSH and CDR2 LQKENI. CDR3 size: 14 residues. DNA for the CDR3: TGTGCCAGCTCATCCGGGACAGCCTCCTACGAGCAGTACTTC. Encoded protein: CASSSGTASYEQYF.

The rearrangement joins TRBV11-2 to TRBJ1-6; 7 positions match TRBD1. J was trimmed by 7 bases and V by 4 bases; bases with no gene match: 7. The CDR3 sequence is 15 residues long. Germline CDR1 SGHAT, CDR2 FQNNGV. The CDR3: CASSSPGQPNSPLHF. In DNA, the CDR3 is TGTGCCAGCAGCTCACCGGGACAGCCGAATTCACCCCTCCACTTT.

In its sample, this clonotype was seen many times. V usage is TRBV4-2 and J usage is TRBJ2-3; no firm D call. CDR1 and CDR2 from the germline V gene are LGHNA and YNFKEQ. The V gene lost 0 bases and the J gene lost 5 bases, with 12 bases spanning the gap. CDR3 size: 15 residues. CDR3: CASSQESQRGDTQYF. The CDR3 DNA reads as TGTGCCAGCAGCCAAGAGTCTCAGCGCGGAGATACGCAGTATTTT.

The sample holds many counts of this clonotype. The chain uses TRBV5-1 and TRBJ2-7; TRBD1 matches at 8 bases. Germline CDR1 SGHRS, CDR2 YFSETQ. V lost 2 bases, J lost 6 bases, and 10 bases stayed unmatched. The CDR3 consists of 15 residues. For the CDR3, the DNA is TGCGCCAGCAGCTTACGGGACAGGTGGGGCGGCGAGCAGTACTTC. This codes for CASSLRDRWGGEQYF.

As for this clonotype: A clone one base away is much larger, so this may be a read error. This chain uses TRBV14 with TRBJ1-1, with a weak D call TRBD1 (6 bases). The V gene's germline CDR1 is SGHDN and CDR2 FVKESK. This CDR3 comprises 15 residues. The CDR3 loop is CASSQGGGLRTDAFF. In DNA form, the CDR3 reads TGTGCCAGCAGTCAAGGGGGGGGGCTGAGAACTGACGCTTTCTTT.

This clonotype was observed at least ten times. The J gene is TRBJ2-3, the V gene TRBV20-1; D remains unclear. CDR1 is DFQATT and CDR2 is SNEGSKA in the germline V gene (reference sequence). Trimming cost V 1 base and J 4 bases, with 9 bases left between them. This CDR3 region has 13 residues. DNA of the CDR3: TGCAGTGCTAGAGGGCTAGGAGCAGATACGCAGTATTTT. Its translation: CSARGLGADTQYF.

This clonotype was picked up many times. The chain links TRBV9 to TRBJ2-6; D is perhaps TRBD1 (6 bases). This CDR3 contains 20 residues. Germline CDR1 reads SGDLS; CDR2 reads YYNGEE. The germline V and J ends were trimmed by 0 bases and 0 bases, with 19 bases remaining between them. DNA for the CDR3: TGTGCCAGCAGCGTAGAACAGGGTACCCACGGTGTCTCTGGGGCCAACGTCCTGACTTTC. Its translation is CASSVEQGTHGVSGANVLTF.

This clonotype was counted many times. In nucleotides, the CDR3 is TGCAGTGCTAGAGATCAAATAGAACTGTTCTTC. Translation: CSARDQIELFF. The chain is built from TRBV20-1 and TRBJ2-1; D ambiguous. Per the germline V gene, CDR1 is DFQATT and CDR2 is SNEGSKA (reference sequence). The CDR3 runs 11 residues. With 0 bases removed from V and 15 bases from J, the gap between germline ends came to 12 bases.

Comments on this clonotype: Just one base apart from a much larger clone, this may be a read error. This chain links TRBV2 with TRBJ1-1, with no clear D. Per germline, CDR1 SNHLY and CDR2 FYNNEI. This CDR3 has 14 amino acids. This chain's CDR3 is CVSRRAGGNTEAFF. CDR3 coding DNA: TGTGTCAGCAGGAGGGCAGGTGGGAACACTGAAGCTTTCTTT.

Note on this clonotype: One end of the junction varies from germline; a read error may be responsible. The rearrangement joins TRBV5-1 to TRBJ1-5; D is perhaps TRBD1 (5 bases). Germline assignment: CDR1 SGHRS and CDR2 YFSETQ. This CDR3 contains 15 residues. Here the CDR3 DNA reads TGCGCCAGCAGGACGACAGTGGAAGGCAATCAGCCCCGGCATTTT. Translating gives CASRTTVEGNQPRHF.

The chain recombines TRBV27 with TRBJ2-1; no clear D. CDR3 length: 14 amino acids. Germline CDR1 reads MNHEY; CDR2 reads SMNVEV (reference sequence). V lost 5 bases and J lost 2, with 10 bases in between. The CDR3 DNA reads as TGTGCCAGCAGTCCCCTCTATACCTACAATGAGCAGTTCTTC. Amino acid sequence: CASSPLYTYNEQFF.

This clonotype has a count of ten or more. CDR3 loop: CASSLGGQPQHF. The CDR3 coding sequence is TGTGCCAGCAGCTTGGGAGGTCAGCCCCAGCATTTT. The rearrangement uses TRBV7-2 and TRBJ1-5; D gene uncertain. V lost 3 bases to trimming and J lost 6 bases, with 6 bases between them. Germline-derived CDR1 and CDR2 are SGHTA and FQGNSA. The CDR3 has 12 amino acids.

This clonotype came up many times. The chain carries TRBV5-1 and TRBJ2-7; D may be TRBD2 (6 bases). The CDR3 runs to 14 residues. CDR1 is SGHRS, CDR2 YFSETQ, per germline. Trimming removed 0 bases from V and 6 bases from J, with 13 bases in between. The CDR3 DNA follows: TGCGCCAGCAGCTTGGACGGGGGTTTTGGCGAGCAGTACTTC. It yields the protein CASSLDGGFGEQYF.

This clonotype showed up many times. The chain couples TRBV12-3 or TRBV12-4 to TRBJ1-1; TRBD1 is a possible D gene (5 bases). CDR3 size: 14 residues. V lost 2 bases and J lost 4, with 11 bases in between. CDR3 nucleotides: TGTGCCAGCAGTTTAAATCCAGGGCCCACTGAAGCTTTCTTT. Protein sequence: CASSLNPGPTEAFF.

The sample holds many counts of this clonotype. The chain combines TRBV3-1 with TRBJ1-2, with 7 positions matching TRBD1. CDR1 is LGHDT and CDR2 is YNNKEL in the germline V gene (reference sequence). This CDR3 has 16 amino acids. Trimming removed 1 base from V and 5 bases from J; junction bases left unmatched: 10. The CDR3 loop is CASSQVVTGRVYGYTF. CDR3 DNA: TGTGCCAGCAGCCAAGTGGTGACAGGGAGAGTATATGGCTACACCTTC.

This clonotype was seen repeatedly, ten times or more. The CDR3 loop reads CASSQDTYSGNTIYF. Here the CDR3 DNA reads TGTGCCAGCAGCCAGGACACTTACTCTGGAAACACCATATATTTT. The rearrangement links TRBV28 to TRBJ1-3; perhaps TRBD1 as D (5 bases). This CDR3 spans 15 amino acids. The germline V gene encodes CDR1 MDHEN and CDR2 SYDVKM. With 6 bases removed from V and 0 bases from J, the gap between germline ends came to 12 bases.

This clonotype came up many times. The chain employs TRBV5-1 and TRBJ2-7; no definite D call. The CDR3 runs 16 residues. CDR1 is SGHRS, CDR2 YFSETQ, per germline. Trimming shortened V by 6 bases and J by 1 base, and 20 bases separated the two germline ends. CDR3: CASNPGWLSGSYEQYF. The CDR3, as DNA: TGCGCCAGCAACCCCGGCTGGCTGTCGGGTTCCTACGAGCAGTACTTC.

This clonotype was seen many times. The chain couples TRBV4-1 to TRBJ2-1; 10 bases are a match to TRBD2. This CDR3 is built from 14 residues. Germline values: CDR1 MGHRA, CDR2 YSYEKL. V shed 5 bases, J shed 5 bases, and the junction held 3 bases outside the gene matches. The CDR3 is CASSSSGRNNEQFF. CDR3 DNA: TGCGCCAGCAGCAGTAGCGGGAGGAACAATGAGCAGTTCTTC.

In this sample, this clonotype turned up many times. V and J are TRBV5-1 and TRBJ2-3; 13 bases align to TRBD2. The CDR3 loop spans 17 amino acids. V shed 4 bases, J shed 2 bases, and the junction held 7 bases outside the gene matches. The germline gives CDR1 SGHRS, CDR2 YFSETQ. CDR3 DNA: TGCGCCAGCAGCATCGGGACTAGCGGGGCCCACACAGATACGCAGTATTTT. Its translation: CASSIGTSGAHTDTQYF.

In regard to this clonotype: With a much larger clone just one base away, this may be a read error. CDR3 protein: CSSSTDRDEQFF. As DNA, the CDR3 is TGCTCCAGCAGCACCGACAGGGATGAGCAGTTCTTC. The gene calls are TRBV5-1 and TRBJ2-1, with TRBD1 matching 7 bases. CDR1 and CDR2 (germline): SGHRS, YFSETQ. CDR3 length equals 12 residues.

This clonotype was detected ten times or more. J is TRBJ2-5 and V is TRBV28, with D possibly called TRBD1 or TRBD2 (6 bases each). The CDR3 consists of 15 residues. Per germline, CDR1 MDHEN and CDR2 SYDVKM. V lost 4 bases and J lost 1, with 13 bases in between. As DNA, the CDR3 is TGTGCCAGCAGTTCGATAAGGGGGGCCCAAGAGACCCAGTACTTC. Encoded protein: CASSSIRGAQETQYF.